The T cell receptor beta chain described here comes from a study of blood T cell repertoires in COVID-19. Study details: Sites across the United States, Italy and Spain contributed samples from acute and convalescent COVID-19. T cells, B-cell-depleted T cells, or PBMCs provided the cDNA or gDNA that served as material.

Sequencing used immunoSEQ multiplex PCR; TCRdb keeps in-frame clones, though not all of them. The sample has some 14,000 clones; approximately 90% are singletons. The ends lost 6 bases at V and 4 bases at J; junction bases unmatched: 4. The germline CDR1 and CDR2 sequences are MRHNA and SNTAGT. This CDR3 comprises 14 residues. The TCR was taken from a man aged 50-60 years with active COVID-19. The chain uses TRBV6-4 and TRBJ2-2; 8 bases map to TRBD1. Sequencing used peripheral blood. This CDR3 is CASRMDRATGELFF. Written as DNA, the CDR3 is TGTGCCAGCAGGATGGACAGGGCCACCGGGGAGCTGTTTTTT.